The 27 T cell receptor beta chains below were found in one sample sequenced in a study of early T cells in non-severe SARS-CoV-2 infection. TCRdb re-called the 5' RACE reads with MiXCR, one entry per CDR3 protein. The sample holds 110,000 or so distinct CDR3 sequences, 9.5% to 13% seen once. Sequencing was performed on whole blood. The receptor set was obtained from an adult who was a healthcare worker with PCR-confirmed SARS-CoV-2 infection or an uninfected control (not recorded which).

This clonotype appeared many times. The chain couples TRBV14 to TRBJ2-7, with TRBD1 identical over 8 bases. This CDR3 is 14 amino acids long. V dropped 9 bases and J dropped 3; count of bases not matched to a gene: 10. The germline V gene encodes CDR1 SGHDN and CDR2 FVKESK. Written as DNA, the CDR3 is TGTGCCAGTGGTAAACCGGGACAGGTCTACGAGCAGTACTTC. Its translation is CASGKPGQVYEQYF.

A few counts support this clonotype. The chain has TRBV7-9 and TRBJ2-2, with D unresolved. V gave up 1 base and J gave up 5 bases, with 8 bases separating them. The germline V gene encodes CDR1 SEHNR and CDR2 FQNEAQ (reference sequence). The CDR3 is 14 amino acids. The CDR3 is CASSLVSGTGELFF. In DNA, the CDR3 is TGTGCCAGCAGCTTAGTGTCTGGTACCGGGGAGCTGTTTTTT.

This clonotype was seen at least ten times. This CDR3 is CSARDPLADTQYF. In DNA form, the CDR3 reads TGCAGTGCTAGAGATCCCCTTGCGGATACGCAGTATTTT. V gene TRBV20-1 combines with J gene TRBJ2-3; D unclear. The CDR3 loop spans 13 amino acids. Germline values: CDR1 DFQATT, CDR2 SNEGSKA (reference sequence). Trimming removed 0 bases from V and 6 bases from J, with 10 bases in between.

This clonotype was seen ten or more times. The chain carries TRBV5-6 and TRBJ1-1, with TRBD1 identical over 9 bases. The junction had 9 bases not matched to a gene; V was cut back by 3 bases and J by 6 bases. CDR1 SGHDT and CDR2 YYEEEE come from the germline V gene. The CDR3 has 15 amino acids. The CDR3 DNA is TGTGCCAGCAGCTGGGGGACAGGGCGGGCGGCTGAAGCTTTCTTT. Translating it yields CASSWGTGRAAEAFF.

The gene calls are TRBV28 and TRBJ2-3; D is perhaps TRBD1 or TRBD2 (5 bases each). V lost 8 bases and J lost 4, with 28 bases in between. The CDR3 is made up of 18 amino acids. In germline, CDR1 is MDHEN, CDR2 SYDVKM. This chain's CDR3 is CASAASVRGWPGPDTQYF. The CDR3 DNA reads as TGTGCCAGCGCCGCTTCGGTGAGGGGATGGCCGGGACCAGATACGCAGTATTTT.

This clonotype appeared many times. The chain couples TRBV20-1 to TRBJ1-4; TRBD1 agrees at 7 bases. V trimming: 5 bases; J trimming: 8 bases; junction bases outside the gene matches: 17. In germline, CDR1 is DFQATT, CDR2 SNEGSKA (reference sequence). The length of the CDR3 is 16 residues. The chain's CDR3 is CSAPPDTDRAGEKLFF. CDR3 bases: TGCAGTGCTCCACCAGACACTGACAGGGCGGGGGAAAAACTGTTTTTT.

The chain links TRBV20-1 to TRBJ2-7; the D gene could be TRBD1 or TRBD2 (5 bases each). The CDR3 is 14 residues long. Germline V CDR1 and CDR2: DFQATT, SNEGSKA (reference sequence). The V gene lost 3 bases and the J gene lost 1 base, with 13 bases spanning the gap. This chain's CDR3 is CSASPGTASYEQYF. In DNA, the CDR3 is TGCAGTGCTAGCCCCGGGACCGCTTCCTACGAGCAGTACTTC.

This CDR3 is CSARSLVVGEQFF. In DNA, the CDR3 is TGCAGTGCTAGGTCCCTCGTAGTAGGTGAGCAGTTCTTC. The V and J genes are TRBV20-1 and TRBJ2-1; D call uncertain. The CDR3 is 13 amino acids. Germline values: CDR1 DFQATT, CDR2 SNEGSKA (reference sequence). V was cut by 3 bases and J by 9 bases, with 15 bases left in between.

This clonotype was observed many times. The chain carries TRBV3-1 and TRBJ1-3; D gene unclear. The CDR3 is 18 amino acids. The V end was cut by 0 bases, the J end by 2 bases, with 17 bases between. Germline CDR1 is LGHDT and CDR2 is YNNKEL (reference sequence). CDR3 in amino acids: CASSQEYGEMKTGNTIYF. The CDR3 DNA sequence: TGTGCCAGCAGCCAAGAGTATGGCGAAATGAAAACTGGAAACACCATATATTTT. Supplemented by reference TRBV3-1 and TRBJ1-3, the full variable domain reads DTAVSQTPKYLVTQMGNDKSIKCEQNLGHDTMYWYKQDSKKFLKIMFSYNNKELIINETVPNRFSPKSPDKAHLNLHINSLELGDSAVYFCASSQEYGEMKTGNTIYFGEGSWLTVV.

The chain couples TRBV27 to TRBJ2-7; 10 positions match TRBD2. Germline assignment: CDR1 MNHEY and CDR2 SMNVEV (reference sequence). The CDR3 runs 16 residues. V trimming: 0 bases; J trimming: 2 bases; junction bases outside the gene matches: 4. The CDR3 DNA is TGTGCCAGCAGTTTATCTAGCGGGAGGACTCCCTACGAGCAGTACTTC. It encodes CASSLSSGRTPYEQYF.

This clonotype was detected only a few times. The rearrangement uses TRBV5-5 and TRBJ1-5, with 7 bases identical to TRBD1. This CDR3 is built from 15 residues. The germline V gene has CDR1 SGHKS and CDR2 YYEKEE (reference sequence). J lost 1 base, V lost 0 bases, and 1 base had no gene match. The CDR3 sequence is CASSLEQGSNQPQHF. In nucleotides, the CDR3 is TGTGCCAGCAGCTTGGAACAGGGGAGCAATCAGCCCCAGCATTTT.

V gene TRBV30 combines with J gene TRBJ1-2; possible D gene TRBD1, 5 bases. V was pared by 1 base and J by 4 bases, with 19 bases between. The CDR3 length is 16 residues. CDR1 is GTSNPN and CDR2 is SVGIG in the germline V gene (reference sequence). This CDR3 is CAWSDSGLPVGYGYTF. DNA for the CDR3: TGTGCCTGGAGTGACTCGGGACTCCCGGTGGGCTATGGCTACACCTTC. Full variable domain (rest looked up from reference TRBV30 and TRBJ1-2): SQTIHQWPATLVQPVGSPLSLECTVEGTSNPNLYWYRQAAGRGLQLLFYSVGIGQISSEVPQNLSASRPQDRQFILSSKKLLLSDSGFYLCAWSDSGLPVGYGYTFGSGTRLTVV.

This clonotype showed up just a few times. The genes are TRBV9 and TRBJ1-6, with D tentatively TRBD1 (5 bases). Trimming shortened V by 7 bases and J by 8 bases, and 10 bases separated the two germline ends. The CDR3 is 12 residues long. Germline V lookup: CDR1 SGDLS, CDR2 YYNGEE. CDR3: CASAAGDSPLHF. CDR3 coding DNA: TGTGCCAGCGCCGCGGGGGATTCACCCCTCCACTTT.

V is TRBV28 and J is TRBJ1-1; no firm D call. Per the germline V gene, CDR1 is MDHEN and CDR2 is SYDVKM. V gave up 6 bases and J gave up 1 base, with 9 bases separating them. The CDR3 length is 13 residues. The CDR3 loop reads CASSGRPNTEAFF. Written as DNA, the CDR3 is TGTGCCAGCAGCGGACGGCCGAACACTGAAGCTTTCTTT.

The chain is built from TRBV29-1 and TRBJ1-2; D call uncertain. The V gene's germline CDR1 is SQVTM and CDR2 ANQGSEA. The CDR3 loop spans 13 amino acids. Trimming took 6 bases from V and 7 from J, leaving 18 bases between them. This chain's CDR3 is CSVRYWEDGGYTF. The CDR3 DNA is TGCAGCGTCCGATATTGGGAGGATGGTGGCTACACCTTC.

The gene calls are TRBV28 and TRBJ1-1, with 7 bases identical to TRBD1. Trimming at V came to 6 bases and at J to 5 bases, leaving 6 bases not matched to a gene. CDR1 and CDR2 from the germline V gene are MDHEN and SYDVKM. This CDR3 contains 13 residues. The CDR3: CASRAGGRTEAFF. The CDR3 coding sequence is TGTGCCAGCAGAGCAGGGGGACGGACTGAAGCTTTCTTT.

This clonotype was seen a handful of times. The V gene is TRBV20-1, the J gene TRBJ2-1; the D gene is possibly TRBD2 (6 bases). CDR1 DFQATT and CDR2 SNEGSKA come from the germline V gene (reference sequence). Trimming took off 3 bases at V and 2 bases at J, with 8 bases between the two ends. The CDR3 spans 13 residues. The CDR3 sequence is CSASTSPYNEQFF. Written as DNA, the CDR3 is TGCAGTGCTAGCACTAGCCCCTACAATGAGCAGTTCTTC.

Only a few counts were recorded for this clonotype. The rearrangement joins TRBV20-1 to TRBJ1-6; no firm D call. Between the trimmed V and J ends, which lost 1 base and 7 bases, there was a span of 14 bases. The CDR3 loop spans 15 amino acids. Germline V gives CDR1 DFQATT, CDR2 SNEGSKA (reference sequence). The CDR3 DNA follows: TGCAGTGCTAGAGTCCCCCCCGGGTGGAATTCACCCCTCCACTTT. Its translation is CSARVPPGWNSPLHF.

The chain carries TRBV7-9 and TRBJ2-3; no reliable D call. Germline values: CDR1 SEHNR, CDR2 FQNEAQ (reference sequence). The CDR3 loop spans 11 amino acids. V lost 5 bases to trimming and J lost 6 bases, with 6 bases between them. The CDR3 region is CASSGEDTQYF. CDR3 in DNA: TGTGCCAGCAGCGGTGAGGATACGCAGTATTTT.

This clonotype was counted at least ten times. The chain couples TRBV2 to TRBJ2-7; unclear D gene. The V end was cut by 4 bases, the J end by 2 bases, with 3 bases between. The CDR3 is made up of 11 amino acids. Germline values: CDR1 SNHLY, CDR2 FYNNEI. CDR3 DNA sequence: TGTGCCAGCAGTGTTACCTACGAGCAGTACTTC. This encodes CASSVTYEQYF. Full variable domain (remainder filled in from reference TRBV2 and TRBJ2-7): EPEVTQTPSHQVTQMGQEVILRCVPISNHLYFYWYRQILGQKVEFLVSFYNNEISEKSEIFDDQFSVERPDGSNFTLKIRSTKLEDSAMYFCASSVTYEQYFGPGTRLTVT.

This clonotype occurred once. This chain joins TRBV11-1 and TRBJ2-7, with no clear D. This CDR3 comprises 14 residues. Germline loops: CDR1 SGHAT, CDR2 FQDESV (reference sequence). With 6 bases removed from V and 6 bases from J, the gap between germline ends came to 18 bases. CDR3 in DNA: TGTGCCAGCAGTTCGTTCAATTTGCGAGCCGAGCAGTACTTC. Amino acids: CASSSFNLRAEQYF. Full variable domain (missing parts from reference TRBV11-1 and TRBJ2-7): EAEVAQSPRYKITEKSQAVAFWCDPISGHATLYWYRQILGQGPELLVQFQDESVVDDSQLPKDRFSAERLKGVDSTLKIQPAELGDSAMYLCASSSFNLRAEQYFGPGTRLTVT.

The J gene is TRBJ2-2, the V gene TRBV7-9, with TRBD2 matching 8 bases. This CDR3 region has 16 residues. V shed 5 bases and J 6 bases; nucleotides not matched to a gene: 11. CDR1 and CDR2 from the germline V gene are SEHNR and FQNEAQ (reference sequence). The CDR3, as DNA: TGTGCCAGCAGCCCAGTGCCCAGCGGGAGTGCCGGGGAGCTGTTTTTT. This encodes CASSPVPSGSAGELFF.

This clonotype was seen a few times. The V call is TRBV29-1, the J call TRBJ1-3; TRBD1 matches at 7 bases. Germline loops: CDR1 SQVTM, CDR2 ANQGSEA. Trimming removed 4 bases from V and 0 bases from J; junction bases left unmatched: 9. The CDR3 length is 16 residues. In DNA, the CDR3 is TGCAGCGTTGGTGGGGGACAGATAAGCTCTGGAAACACCATATATTTT. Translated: CSVGGGQISSGNTIYF.

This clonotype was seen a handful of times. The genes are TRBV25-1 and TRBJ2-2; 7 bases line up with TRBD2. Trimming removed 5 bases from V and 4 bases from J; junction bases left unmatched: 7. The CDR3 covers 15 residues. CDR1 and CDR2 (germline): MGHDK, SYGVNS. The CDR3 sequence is CASSSDRGGTGELFF. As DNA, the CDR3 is TGTGCCAGCAGTAGTGACCGCGGGGGCACCGGGGAGCTGTTTTTT.

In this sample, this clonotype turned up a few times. CDR3 region: CASSREVGGNEQFF. Here the CDR3 DNA reads TGTGCCAGCAGCCGTGAAGTGGGAGGCAATGAGCAGTTCTTC. The chain has TRBV28 and TRBJ2-1, with a weak D call TRBD2 (6 bases). Germline V gives CDR1 MDHEN, CDR2 SYDVKM. The CDR3 length is 14 residues. Deletions cut 6 bases from V and 6 bases from J, with 15 bases between.

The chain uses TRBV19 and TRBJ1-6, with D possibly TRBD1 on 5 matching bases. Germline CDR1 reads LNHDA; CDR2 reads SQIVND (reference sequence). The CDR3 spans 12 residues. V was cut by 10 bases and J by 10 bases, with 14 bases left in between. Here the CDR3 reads CATSSGVSPLHF. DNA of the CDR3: TGTGCCACCAGTTCGGGGGTATCACCCCTCCACTTT.

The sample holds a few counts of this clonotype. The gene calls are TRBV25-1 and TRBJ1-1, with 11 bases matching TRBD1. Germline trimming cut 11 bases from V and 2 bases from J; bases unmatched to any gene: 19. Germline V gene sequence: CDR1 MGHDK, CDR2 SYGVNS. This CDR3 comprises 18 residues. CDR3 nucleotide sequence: TGTGCCCGCCCATACCCAGGGCCGGGACAGGGGGTAAACACTGAAGCTTTCTTT. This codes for CARPYPGPGQGVNTEAFF.